A single sample gave rise to the 26 T cell receptor beta chains below, sequenced in a study of sequential checkpoint blockade in melanoma (dated by TCRdb to 2018 to 2020). Per the publication, the treatment or condition label means: randomized to nivolumab then ipilimumab (arm A) or the reverse (arm B). Receptor libraries were prepared by the immunoSEQ multiplex PCR assay. TCRdb retrieved this table from immuneACCESS and kept in-frame rearrangements only. Not all clones are present; in checked studies, unresolved V genes account for under half, and no reason is known for the remainder. Here the sample has over 10,000 clones; approximately 83% occur a single time. The ten biggest clones cover approximately 6.8% of the sample. The sample in question was CD8+ T cells sorted from blood (inferred from file names), obtained from a patient given nivolumab and ipilimumab in sequence. Source of these receptors: a human donor with melanoma.

The chain combines TRBV6-5 with TRBJ2-1; 8 bases fit TRBD1. CDR1 is MNHEY, CDR2 SVGAGI, per germline. This CDR3 spans 14 amino acids. J gave up 9 bases and V 0 bases, and 4 bases lay outside the gene matches. The CDR3, as DNA: TGTGCCAGCAGTTACTCCCAGGGGGCTGGTGAGCAGTTCTTC. It yields the protein CASSYSQGAGEQFF.

This rearrangement joins TRBV5-1 to TRBJ2-7, with 8 bases aligning to TRBD1. The CDR3 extends over 15 amino acids. J gave up 2 bases and V 4 bases, and 8 bases lay outside the gene matches. Germline assignment: CDR1 SGHRS and CDR2 YFSETQ. CDR3 coding DNA: TGCGCCAGCAGCCCCTCTGCGACAGGGGCCTACGAGCAGTACTTC. Its translation: CASSPSATGAYEQYF.

J is TRBJ1-1 and V is TRBV28, with D hard to call. The CDR3 is made up of 14 amino acids. V was shortened by 6 bases and J by 4 bases, with 15 bases between the two germline ends. Germline lookup yields CDR1 MDHEN and CDR2 SYDVKM. This CDR3 reads CASRTHGEGTEAFF. DNA for the CDR3: TGTGCCAGCAGGACTCACGGGGAGGGCACTGAAGCTTTCTTT.

The chain employs TRBV19 and TRBJ2-2, with a weak D call TRBD1 (6 bases). Germline CDR1 reads LNHDA; CDR2 reads SQIVND (reference sequence). The V end was cut by 6 bases, the J end by 0 bases, with 17 bases between. The CDR3 extends over 17 amino acids. This CDR3 reads CASSLLGAYANTGELFF. The DNA for the CDR3 is TGTGCCAGTAGCCTACTGGGGGCTTACGCGAACACCGGGGAGCTGTTTTTT.

The V gene is TRBV6-5, the J gene TRBJ2-3, with 8 positions matching TRBD1. The ends lost 6 bases at V and 2 bases at J; junction bases unmatched: 7. This CDR3 spans 15 amino acids. Germline V gives CDR1 MNHEY, CDR2 SVGAGI. CDR3 loop: CASSPDRGITDTQYF. CDR3 bases: TGTGCCAGCAGCCCTGACAGGGGAATCACAGATACGCAGTATTTT.

The J gene is TRBJ2-2, the V gene TRBV27; 7 nucleotides line up with TRBD1. The trim removed 4 bases at V and 5 bases at J, leaving 7 bases unmatched. Germline-derived CDR1 and CDR2 are MNHEY and SMNVEV (reference sequence). The CDR3 sequence is 15 residues long. The CDR3 nucleotides read TGTGCCAGCAGTTCCCCGGGACAGATAACCGGGGAGCTGTTTTTT. Amino acid sequence: CASSSPGQITGELFF.

The V gene is TRBV7-9, the J gene TRBJ2-7; TRBD1 agrees at 8 bases. Germline V lookup: CDR1 SEHNR, CDR2 FQNEAQ (reference sequence). The CDR3 loop spans 17 amino acids. The junction had 14 bases not matched to a gene; V was cut back by 4 bases and J by 3 bases. Written as DNA, the CDR3 is TGTGCCAGCAGCTCAGACCCTAACAGGGGGACTTACTACGAGCAGTACTTC. Translating gives CASSSDPNRGTYYEQYF.

The rearrangement joins TRBV7-9 to TRBJ1-2, with 7 bases that match TRBD1. From germline, CDR1 is SEHNR and CDR2 FQNEAQ (reference sequence). The J segment lost 5 bases and the V segment lost 5 bases, leaving 11 bases of the junction unmatched. The CDR3 loop spans 15 amino acids. CDR3 nucleotide sequence: TGTGCCAGCAGCGGAGACCGGGACAGACATTATGGCTACACCTTC. Translating gives CASSGDRDRHYGYTF.

The CDR3, as DNA: TGTGCCAGCAGTCCCCTCGGGACAGGGGAGAATGGCTACACCTTC. Amino acids: CASSPLGTGENGYTF. This chain links TRBV28 with TRBJ1-2; 10 positions agree with TRBD1. Germline CDR1 reads MDHEN; CDR2 reads SYDVKM. The CDR3 is 15 amino acids. J gave up 6 bases and V 5 bases, and 9 bases lay outside the gene matches.

The count of this clone is one. The chain employs TRBV9 and TRBJ2-1, with TRBD2 matching over 9 bases. CDR3 length equals 15 residues. J lost 5 bases, V lost 3 bases, and 6 bases had no gene match. CDR1 is SGDLS and CDR2 is YYNGEE in the germline V gene. For the CDR3, the DNA is TGTGCCAGCAGCGGTGCGGGAGGGCCCAACAATGAGCAGTTCTTC. Translation gives CASSGAGGPNNEQFF. Drawing the rest from reference TRBV9 and TRBJ2-1, the complete variable domain is DSGVTQTPKHLITATGQRVTLRCSPRSGDLSVYWYQQSLDQGLQFLIQYYNGEERAKGNILERFSAQQFPDLHSELNLSSLELGDSALYFCASSGAGGPNNEQFFGPGTRLTVL.

V and J are TRBV19 and TRBJ1-1; TRBD1 agrees at 7 bases. The V segment lost 1 base and the J segment 7 bases; nucleotides outside the gene matches: 3. The CDR3 loop spans 13 amino acids. Germline CDR1 LNHDA, CDR2 SQIVND (reference sequence). CDR3 nucleotide sequence: TGTGCCAGTAGTATAGGGGGGGACAGTGAAGCTTTCTTT. This gives the protein CASSIGGDSEAFF.

The table lists this clone with a count of one. The chain employs TRBV7-9 and TRBJ2-3; 11 nucleotides match TRBD2. Trimming took 5 bases from V and 5 from J; bases not matched to a gene: 9. The CDR3 runs to 16 residues. Germline V gene lookup returns CDR1 SEHNR and CDR2 FQNEAQ (reference sequence). CDR3: CASSRPSGTSGDTQYF. In DNA, the CDR3 is TGTGCCAGCAGCCGACCCTCGGGGACTAGCGGAGATACGCAGTATTTT.

Here the CDR3 DNA reads TGTGCCAGCAGCGTTCAGGGTGGACTAGCGGGCTACAATGAGCAGTTCTTC. Its protein is CASSVQGGLAGYNEQFF. The rearrangement uses TRBV9 and TRBJ2-1, with 11 bases lining up with TRBD2. This CDR3 is 17 amino acids long. V dropped 2 bases and J dropped 3; count of bases not matched to a gene: 7. Germline CDR1 is SGDLS and CDR2 is YYNGEE.

The genes are TRBV29-1 and TRBJ2-5; 7 bases map to TRBD2. The CDR3 extends over 17 amino acids. Germline-derived CDR1 and CDR2 are SQVTM and ANQGSEA. With 6 bases clipped from V and 7 bases from J, the junction kept 23 bases outside the gene matches. The CDR3 here is CSVVLFSGGPFSGTQYF. DNA for the CDR3: TGCAGCGTCGTCCTTTTCTCGGGGGGTCCCTTCTCAGGGACCCAGTACTTC.

The rearrangement links TRBV27 to TRBJ2-1, with D maybe TRBD1 (6 bases). Germline CDR1 is MNHEY and CDR2 is SMNVEV (reference sequence). There are 13 residues in the CDR3. V was trimmed by 4 bases and J by 6 bases, leaving 10 bases between them. Here the CDR3 reads CASSYNRVNEQFF. The CDR3 coding sequence is TGTGCCAGCAGTTATAACAGGGTCAATGAGCAGTTCTTC.

This chain connects TRBV10-2 to TRBJ2-7; D unclear. Trimming pared 3 bases from V and 1 base from J, leaving 16 bases between. This CDR3 has 16 amino acids. Germline V CDR1 and CDR2: WSHSY, SAAADI. The CDR3 DNA follows: TGCGCCAGCAGTGACCCGGTGAGGTATGGGTCCTACGAGCAGTACTTC. It encodes CASSDPVRYGSYEQYF.

This rearrangement joins TRBV18 to TRBJ2-7; D ambiguous. Looked up from germline, CDR1 is KGHSH and CDR2 is LQKENI. The CDR3 sequence is 13 residues long. Deletions cut 3 bases from V and 6 bases from J, with 12 bases between. The CDR3 DNA reads as TGTGCCAGCTCACCTTATGGCACCATCGAGCAGTACTTC. It specifies CASSPYGTIEQYF.

The rearrangement uses TRBV5-4 and TRBJ2-5, with D possibly TRBD2 on 5 matching bases. Germline CDR1 reads SGHNT; CDR2 reads YYREEE (reference sequence). CDR3 length: 11 amino acids. V was cut by 9 bases and J by 4 bases, with 10 bases left in between. DNA of the CDR3: TGTGCCACCCTCCGGGGAGAGACCCAGTACTTC. Translating it yields CATLRGETQYF.

The genes are TRBV28 and TRBJ2-2; no definite D call. Germline CDR1 is MDHEN and CDR2 is SYDVKM. Trimming took 3 bases from V and 5 from J, leaving 7 bases between them. The CDR3 loop spans 13 amino acids. The CDR3 spells CASSFTGTGELFF. DNA of the CDR3: TGTGCCAGCAGTTTTACGGGTACCGGGGAGCTGTTTTTT. The full variable domain, with the rest looked up from reference TRBV28 and TRBJ2-2, is DVKVTQSSRYLVKRTGEKVFLECVQDMDHENMFWYRQDPGLGLRLIYFSYDVKMKEKGDIPEGYSVSREKKERFSLILESASTNQTSMYLCASSFTGTGELFFGEGSRLTVL.

The CDR3 nucleotides are TGTGCCAGCAGCTTTGGTAGCGGGGGGACCGAGTATTTT. Its translation: CASSFGSGGTEYF. This chain connects TRBV5-4 to TRBJ2-3, with 10 bases matching TRBD2. Unmatched junction bases numbered 7, after V lost 2 bases and J lost 13 bases. This CDR3 has 13 residues. From germline, CDR1 is SGHNT and CDR2 YYREEE (reference sequence).

The chain couples TRBV5-1 to TRBJ1-1; 10 nucleotides match TRBD1. The germline V gene has CDR1 SGHRS and CDR2 YFSETQ. The CDR3 extends over 16 amino acids. Trimming cost V 0 bases and J 5 bases; bases outside gene matches: 7. Here the CDR3 reads CASSLVWDRGGTEAFF. CDR3 DNA: TGCGCCAGCAGCTTGGTATGGGACAGGGGAGGGACTGAAGCTTTCTTT. Full variable domain (rest looked up from reference TRBV5-1 and TRBJ1-1): KAGVTQTPRYLIKTRGQQVTLSCSPISGHRSVSWYQQTPGQGLQFLFEYFSETQRNKGNFPGRFSGRQFSNSRSEMNVSTLELGDSALYLCASSLVWDRGGTEAFFGQGTRLTVV.

The rearrangement joins TRBV6-1 to TRBJ2-3; perhaps TRBD2 as D (5 bases). The CDR3 extends over 15 amino acids. Germline V gene lookup returns CDR1 MNHNS and CDR2 SASEGT. Trimming removed 8 bases at V and 4 bases at J, with 19 bases between. The CDR3 DNA reads TGTGCCAGCCCCGTGGGCAGCGGTGGCGCAGATACGCAGTATTTT. Residues: CASPVGSGGADTQYF.

The chain combines TRBV6-4 with TRBJ2-2; 8 nucleotides match TRBD1. The V and J ends lost 3 bases and 6 bases, in that order; junction bases with no gene match: 15. Germline V CDR1 and CDR2: MRHNA, SNTAGT. The CDR3 runs to 18 residues. CDR3 sequence: CASSDGVSDNRGAGELFF. Written as DNA, the CDR3 is TGTGCCAGCAGTGATGGAGTCAGCGATAACAGGGGGGCCGGGGAGCTGTTTTTT.

This clone occurred a few times. The chain has TRBV28 and TRBJ2-7; D remains unclear. Germline V lookup: CDR1 MDHEN, CDR2 SYDVKM. Between the trimmed V and J ends, which lost 6 bases and 4 bases, there was a span of 13 bases. The CDR3 length is 13 residues. The chain's CDR3 is CASSPRSLYEQYF. The DNA for the CDR3 is TGTGCCAGCAGCCCACGGTCCTTATACGAGCAGTACTTC.

The chain employs TRBV19 and TRBJ2-7; TRBD1 matches at 9 bases. This CDR3 has 16 residues. CDR1 is LNHDA, CDR2 SQIVND, per germline (reference sequence). The V and J ends lost 5 bases and 5 bases, in that order; junction bases with no gene match: 13. The CDR3 sequence: CASSAQGQGGIDEQYF. The CDR3 DNA sequence: TGTGCCAGTAGTGCCCAGGGACAGGGAGGGATCGACGAGCAGTACTTC.

The rearrangement links TRBV7-9 to TRBJ1-2, with 7 bases aligning to TRBD1. Germline V gene sequence: CDR1 SEHNR, CDR2 FQNEAQ (reference sequence). J lost 0 bases, V lost 5 bases, and 6 bases had no gene match. The CDR3 has 15 residues. The CDR3 spells CASSLQGVANYGYTF. DNA of the CDR3: TGTGCCAGCAGCCTTCAGGGGGTAGCTAACTATGGCTACACCTTC.